The rows below give T cell receptor beta chains drawn from one sample of a study of shared clonotypes between healthy human individuals. TCRdb's copy holds only in-frame clones and misses some; the assay was immunoSEQ multiplex PCR. The sample carries roughly 2,000,000 clones, 80% to 95% recorded once. The sequenced sample consisted of naive CD8+ T cells from PBMCs. These receptors came from a young man in good health. Some clones in this sample may be carry-over from other donors' samples. Each CDR3 is given with its conserved first and last residue. Each record gives: clone size, V gene, D gene, J gene, CDR3 DNA, CDR3 protein. The D gene is left open where the match is weak. Some rows mark clone size as missing; the rest say once, few, many or name a class of expanded clone.

once	TRBV4-3	TRBD1	TRBJ2-2	TGCGCCAGCAGCCGAGGGACAGCGAACACCGGGGAGCTGTTTTTT	CASSRGTANTGELFF
once	TRBV15	.	TRBJ1-4	TGTGCCACCAGCAGAGCCCGGGGGGAGTTAGGTGAAAAACTGTTTTTT	CATSRARGELGEKLFF
.	TRBV28	.	TRBJ1-5	TGTGCCAGCAGGCCCCTTACCCCGGTCCGGCCCCAGCATTTT	CASRPLTPVRPQHF
few	TRBV19	.	TRBJ1-5	TGTGCCACCACGACAGGCGGTCAGCCCCAGCATTTT	CATTTGGQPQHF
.	TRBV11-2	.	TRBJ1-4	TGTGCCAGCAGCTTAGATCTCTACAGAAGTGAAAAACTGTTTTTT	CASSLDLYRSEKLFF
.	TRBV11-2	TRBD1	TRBJ1-2	TGTGCCAGCAGCGACTACAAGGGGGCTCATGGCTACACCTTC	CASSDYKGAHGYTF
.	TRBV7-9	.	TRBJ1-2	TGTGCCAGCAGTGAAGACAGTCACTATGGCTACACCTTC	CASSEDSHYGYTF
.	TRBV7-8	TRBD1	TRBJ2-7	TGTGCCAGCAGCCGGGACAGGGCCTACGAGCAGTACTTC	CASSRDRAYEQYF
.	TRBV9	TRBD2	TRBJ2-1	TGTGCCAGCAGCGGGGGAGGGCTTTACAATGAGCAGTTCTTC	CASSGGGLYNEQFF
.	TRBV7-9	TRBD2	TRBJ2-2	TGTGCCAGCACCCTCGGCGGGAGGTACACCGGGGAGCTGTTTTTT	CASTLGGRYTGELFF
once	TRBV7-9	TRBD1	TRBJ1-1	TGTGCCAGCAGCCGGGACAGGGATAGCCTAGCTTTCTTT	CASSRDRDSLAFF
.	TRBV7-9	TRBD1	TRBJ2-7	TGTGCCAGCAGCCTCCCGGACAGGGGGTATTGCTACGAGCAGTACTTC	CASSLPDRGYCYEQYF
.	TRBV27	TRBD1	TRBJ2-2	TGTGCCAGCAGTTTACTGGGACAGGCGTCCGTTGGGGAGCTGTTTTTT	CASSLLGQASVGELFF
once	TRBV5-4	TRBD2	TRBJ2-1	TGTGCCAGCAGCTTAGGCCTAGCGGGGCTCTACAATGAGCAGTTCTTC	CASSLGLAGLYNEQFF
.	TRBV4-3	TRBD2	TRBJ2-1	TGCGCCAGCAGCCAAGTAGCGGGAGGATACAATGAGCAGTTCTTC	CASSQVAGGYNEQFF
.	TRBV28	.	TRBJ1-3	TGTGCCAGCAGTTTGTACGCCAGGGTTGCTGGAAACACCATATATTTT	CASSLYARVAGNTIYF